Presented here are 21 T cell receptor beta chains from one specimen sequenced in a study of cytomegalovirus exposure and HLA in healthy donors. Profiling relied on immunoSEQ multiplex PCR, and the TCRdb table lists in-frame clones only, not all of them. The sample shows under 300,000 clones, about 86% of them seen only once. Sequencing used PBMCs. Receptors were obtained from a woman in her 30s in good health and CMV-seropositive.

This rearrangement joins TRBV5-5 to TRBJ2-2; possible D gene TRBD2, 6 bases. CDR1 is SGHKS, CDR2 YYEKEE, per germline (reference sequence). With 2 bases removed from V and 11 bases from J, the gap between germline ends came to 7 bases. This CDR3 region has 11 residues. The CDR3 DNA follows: TGTGCCAGCAGCTTCGGGGGAGAGCTGTTTTTT. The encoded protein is CASSFGGELFF. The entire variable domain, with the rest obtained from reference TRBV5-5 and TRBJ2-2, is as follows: DAGVTQSPTHLIKTRGQQVTLRCSPISGHKSVSWYQQVLGQGPQFIFQYYEKEERGRGNFPDRFSARQFPNYSSELNVNALLLGDSALYLCASSFGGELFFGEGSRLTVL.

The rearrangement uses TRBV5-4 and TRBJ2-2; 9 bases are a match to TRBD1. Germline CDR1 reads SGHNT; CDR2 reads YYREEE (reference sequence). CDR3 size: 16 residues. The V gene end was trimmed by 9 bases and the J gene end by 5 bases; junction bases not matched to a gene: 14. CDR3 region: CATSARDRAVTGELFF. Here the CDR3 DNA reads TGTGCCACCTCAGCCCGGGACAGGGCTGTAACCGGGGAGCTGTTTTTT.

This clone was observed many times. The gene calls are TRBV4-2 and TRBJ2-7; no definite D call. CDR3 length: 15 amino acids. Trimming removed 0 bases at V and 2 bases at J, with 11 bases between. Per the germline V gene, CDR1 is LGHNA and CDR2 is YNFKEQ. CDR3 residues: CASSQEFAETYEQYF. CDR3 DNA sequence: TGTGCCAGCAGCCAAGAATTTGCGGAGACCTACGAGCAGTACTTC.

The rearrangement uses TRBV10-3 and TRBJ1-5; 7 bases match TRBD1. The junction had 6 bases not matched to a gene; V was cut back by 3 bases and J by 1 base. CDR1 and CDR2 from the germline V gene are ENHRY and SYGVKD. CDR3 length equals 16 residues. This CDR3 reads CAISEGGGTSNQPQHF. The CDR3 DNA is TGTGCCATCAGTGAAGGAGGGGGCACCAGCAATCAGCCCCAGCATTTT.

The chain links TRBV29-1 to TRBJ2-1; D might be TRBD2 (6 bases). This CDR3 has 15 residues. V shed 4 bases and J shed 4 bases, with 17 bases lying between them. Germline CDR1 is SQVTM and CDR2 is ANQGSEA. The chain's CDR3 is CSVVGSVDHYNEQFF. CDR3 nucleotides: TGCAGCGTTGTCGGGAGTGTAGATCATTACAATGAGCAGTTCTTC.

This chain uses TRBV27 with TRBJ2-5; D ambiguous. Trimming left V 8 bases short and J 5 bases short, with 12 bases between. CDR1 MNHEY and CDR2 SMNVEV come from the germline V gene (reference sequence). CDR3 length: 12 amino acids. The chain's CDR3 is CASLLPVETQYF. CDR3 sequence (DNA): TGTGCCAGCCTCCTACCGGTGGAGACCCAGTACTTC.

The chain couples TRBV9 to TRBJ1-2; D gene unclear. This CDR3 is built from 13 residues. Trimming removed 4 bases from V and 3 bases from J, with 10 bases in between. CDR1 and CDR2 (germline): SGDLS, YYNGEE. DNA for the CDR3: TGTGCCAGCAGCCCTCCGGGGTACTATGGCTACACCTTC. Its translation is CASSPPGYYGYTF.

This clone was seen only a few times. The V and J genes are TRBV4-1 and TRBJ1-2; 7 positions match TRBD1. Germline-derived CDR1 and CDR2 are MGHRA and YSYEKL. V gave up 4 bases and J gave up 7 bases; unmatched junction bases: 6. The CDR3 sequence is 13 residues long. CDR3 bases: TGCGCCAGCAGCCGAGAGGGGGCCGGTGGCTACACCTTC. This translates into CASSREGAGGYTF.

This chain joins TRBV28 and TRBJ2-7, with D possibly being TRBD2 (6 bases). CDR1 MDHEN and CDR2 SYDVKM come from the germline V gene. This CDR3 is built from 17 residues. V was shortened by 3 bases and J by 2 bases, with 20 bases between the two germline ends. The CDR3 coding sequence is TGTGCCAGCAGTTTCTCAACCGACGGGACTTCACCCTACGAGCAGTACTTC. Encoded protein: CASSFSTDGTSPYEQYF.

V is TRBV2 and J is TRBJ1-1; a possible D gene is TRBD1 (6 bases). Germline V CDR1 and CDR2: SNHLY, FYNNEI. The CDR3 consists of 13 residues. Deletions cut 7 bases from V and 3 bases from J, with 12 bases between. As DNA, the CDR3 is TGTGCCAGCAATGTCAGGGGCGACACTGAAGCTTTCTTT. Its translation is CASNVRGDTEAFF. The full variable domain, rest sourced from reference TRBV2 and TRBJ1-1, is EPEVTQTPSHQVTQMGQEVILRCVPISNHLYFYWYRQILGQKVEFLVSFYNNEISEKSEIFDDQFSVERPDGSNFTLKIRSTKLEDSAMYFCASNVRGDTEAFFGQGTRLTVV.

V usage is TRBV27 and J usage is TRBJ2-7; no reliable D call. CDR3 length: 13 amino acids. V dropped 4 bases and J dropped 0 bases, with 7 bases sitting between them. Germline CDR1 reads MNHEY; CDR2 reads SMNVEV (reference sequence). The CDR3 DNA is TGTGCCAGCAGTTCCTCTTTCTCCTACGAGCAGTACTTC. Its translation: CASSSSFSYEQYF.

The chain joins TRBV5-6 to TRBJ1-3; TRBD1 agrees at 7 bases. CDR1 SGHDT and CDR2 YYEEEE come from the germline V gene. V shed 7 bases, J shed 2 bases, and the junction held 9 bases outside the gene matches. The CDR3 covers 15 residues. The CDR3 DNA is TGTGCCAGCTCGCGCGGAAGGGGGCCTGGAAACACCATATATTTT. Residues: CASSRGRGPGNTIYF.

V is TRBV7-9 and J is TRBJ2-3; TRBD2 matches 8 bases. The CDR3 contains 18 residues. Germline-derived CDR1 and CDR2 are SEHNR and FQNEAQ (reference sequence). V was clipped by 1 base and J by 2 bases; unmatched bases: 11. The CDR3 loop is CASSLDGVIAGNTDTQYF. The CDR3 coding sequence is TGTGCCAGCAGCTTAGACGGGGTCATAGCGGGAAACACAGATACGCAGTATTTT.

In nucleotides, the CDR3 is TGTGCCAGCAGCTTGGGCGGGGACCAAGAGACCCAGTACTTC. Amino acids: CASSLGGDQETQYF. The V call is TRBV5-4, the J call TRBJ2-5; D is perhaps TRBD2 (6 bases). Germline V gene data show CDR1 as SGHNT and CDR2 as YYREEE (reference sequence). This CDR3 spans 14 amino acids. V lost 0 bases, J lost 0 bases, and 6 bases lay in between.

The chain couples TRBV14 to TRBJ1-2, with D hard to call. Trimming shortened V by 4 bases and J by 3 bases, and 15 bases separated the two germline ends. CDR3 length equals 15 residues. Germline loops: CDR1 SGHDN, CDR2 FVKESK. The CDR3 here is CASSPRAGRDYGYTF. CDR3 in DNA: TGTGCCAGCAGCCCTCGAGCAGGCCGTGACTATGGCTACACCTTC.

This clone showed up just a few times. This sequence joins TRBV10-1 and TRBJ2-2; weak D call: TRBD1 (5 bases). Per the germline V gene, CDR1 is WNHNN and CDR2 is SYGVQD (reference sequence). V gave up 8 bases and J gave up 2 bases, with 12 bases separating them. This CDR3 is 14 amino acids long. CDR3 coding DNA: TGCGCCAGCCGCTCAGGACAAAACACCGGGGAGCTGTTTTTT. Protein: CASRSGQNTGELFF.

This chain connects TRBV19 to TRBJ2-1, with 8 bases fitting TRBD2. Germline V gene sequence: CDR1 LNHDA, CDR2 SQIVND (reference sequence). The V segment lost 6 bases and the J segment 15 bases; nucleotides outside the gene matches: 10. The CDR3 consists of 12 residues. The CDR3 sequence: CASSQSGTSRFF. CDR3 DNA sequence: TGTGCCAGTAGCCAGTCCGGGACTAGTCGGTTCTTC.

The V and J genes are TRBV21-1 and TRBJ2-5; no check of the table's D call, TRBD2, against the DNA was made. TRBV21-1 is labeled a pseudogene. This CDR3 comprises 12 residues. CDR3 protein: CASKRQKETQYF. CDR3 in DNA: TGTGCCAGCAAGCGCCAGAAAGAGACCCAGTACTTC.

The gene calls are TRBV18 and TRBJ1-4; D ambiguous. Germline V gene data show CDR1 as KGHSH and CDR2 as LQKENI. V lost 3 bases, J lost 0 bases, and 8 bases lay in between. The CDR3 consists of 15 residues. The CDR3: CASSPLVATNEKLFF. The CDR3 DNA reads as TGTGCCAGCTCACCCCTAGTAGCAACTAATGAAAAACTGTTTTTT. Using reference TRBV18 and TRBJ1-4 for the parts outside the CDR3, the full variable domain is NAGVMQNPRHLVRRRGQEARLRCSPMKGHSHVYWYRQLPEEGLKFMVYLQKENIIDESGMPKERFSAEFPKEGPSILRIQQVVRGDSAAYFCASSPLVATNEKLFFGSGTQLSVL.

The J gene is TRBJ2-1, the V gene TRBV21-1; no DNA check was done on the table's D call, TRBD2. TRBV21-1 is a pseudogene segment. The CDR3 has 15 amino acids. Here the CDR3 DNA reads TGTGCCAGCAGCACTAGGACTAGCGGTAACAATGAGCAGTTCTTC. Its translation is CASSTRTSGNNEQFF.

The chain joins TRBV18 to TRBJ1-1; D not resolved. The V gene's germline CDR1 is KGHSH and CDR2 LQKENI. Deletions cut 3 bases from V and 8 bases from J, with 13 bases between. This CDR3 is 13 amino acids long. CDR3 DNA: TGTGCCAGCTCACCCACAACAAAAATCGAAGCTTTCTTT. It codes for CASSPTTKIEAFF.